Reported below is one T cell receptor (beta chain). The V gene's germline CDR1 is MGHRA and CDR2 YSYEKL. V lost 0 bases and J lost 4; bases outside the gene matches: 3. CDR3 length equals 15 residues. The data stem from a study of blood T cell repertoires in COVID-19. Under the authors' procedure: For nucleated cells, counts were estimated from reference gene primer amplification. The method was immunoSEQ multiplex PCR; TCRdb's version includes in-frame clones alone and lacks a portion of them. V and J calls and clone size follow that table, whereas D and trimming were derived from the DNA. The profile shows 200,000 to 250,000 clones, about 88% of them singletons.

The chain employs TRBV4-1 and TRBJ1-3, with 7 bases that match TRBD1. The sample taken for sequencing was peripheral blood. This sequence originates from a woman in her sixties or seventies with acute or convalescent COVID-19. The CDR3 nucleotides are TGCGCCAGCAGCCAAGAAGGCAGGGGGGGAAACACCATATATTTT. Protein: CASSQEGRGGNTIYF.